This TCR beta chain was identified during a study of CD8 T cells in Susac syndrome. CD8+ and CD4+ T cells taken from blood had their TCR beta sequenced. TEMRA cells were enriched by FACS, while CD8+ and CD4+ T cells were obtained through a negative isolation that was performed magnetically. V was clipped by 6 bases and J by 1 base, with 12 bases between them. The CDR3 is 15 amino acids. Germline V gene data show CDR1 as MNHEY and CDR2 as SMNVEV (reference sequence). After extraction with the RNeasy kit, about 0.45 to 1 ug of the RNA was reverse transcribed using random hexamers. With immunoSEQ multiplex PCR, TCR beta CDR3 was amplified across 54 Vbeta and 13 Jbeta. TCRdb re-derived calls from the immunoSEQ multiplex PCR reads in MiXCR, one entry per CDR3 protein. The data hold approximately 170,000 distinct CDR3 sequences, with 90% to 95% observed a single time.

The receptor's source is a human donor in good health. The sample consisted of CD4+ T cells from PBMCs. V and J are TRBV27 and TRBJ2-2, with D perhaps TRBD1 (5 bases). The CDR3 loop reads CASRMTALNTGELFF. In DNA form, the CDR3 reads TGTGCCAGCAGGATGACAGCCCTGAACACCGGGGAGCTGTTTTTT.